These T cell receptor beta chains were read from a single sample in a study of CD8 T cells in ankylosing spondylitis. A single record per CDR3 protein comes from TCRdb applying MiXCR to the 5' RACE reads. The data hold 330,000 or so distinct CDR3 sequences, with approximately 8% observed a single time. The sample comprised blood, either unsorted or a sorted T cell fraction (not recorded which). These receptors were collected from a male donor with ankylosing spondylitis. CDR3s include the opening cysteine and the closing phenylalanine or tryptophan. The order of the fields is J gene, clone size, D gene, V gene, CDR3 protein, CDR3 DNA. The D gene is left open where the match is weak. Some rows mark clone size as missing; the rest say once, few, many or name a class of expanded clone.

>TRBJ2-5|.|TRBD2|TRBV7-3
CASSPGLAGGETQYF
TGTGCCAGCAGCCCGGGACTAGCGGGAGGAGAGACCCAGTACTTC
>TRBJ1-2|few|.|TRBV12-3/TRBV12-4
CASSKQVGDYGYTF
TGTGCCAGCAGTAAACAGGTTGGAGACTATGGCTACACCTTC
>TRBJ2-7|.|.|TRBV28
CSVGAAITYEQYF
TGTTCCGTAGGGGCAGCGATAACCTACGAGCAGTACTTC
>TRBJ1-2|.|TRBD1|TRBV5-1
CASSSNPGTASYGYTF
TGCGCCAGCAGCTCAAATCCCGGGACAGCGAGCTATGGCTACACCTTC
>TRBJ2-2|.|.|TRBV29-1
CSVLRNANTGELFF
TGCAGTGTACTCAGGAACGCGAACACCGGGGAGCTGTTTTTT
>TRBJ2-2|few|TRBD2|TRBV7-8
CASSFSGSIGELFF
TGTGCCAGCAGCTTTAGCGGGAGCATCGGGGAGCTGTTTTTT
>TRBJ1-5|few|TRBD1|TRBV12-3/TRBV12-4
CASSFGTGRYGYSNQPQHF
TGTGCCAGCAGTTTTGGGACAGGGCGGTATGGATATAGCAATCAGCCCCAGCATTTT
>TRBJ2-7|many|.|TRBV13
CASSLTGPYEQYF
TGCGCCAGCAGCTTGACAGGTCCATACGAGCAGTACTTC
>TRBJ2-5|.|TRBD1|TRBV4-2
CASSQETGRAGETQYF
TGTGCCAGCAGCCAAGAGACAGGGCGGGCCGGGGAGACCCAGTACTTC
>TRBJ1-6|.|.|TRBV27
CASQETGRRYNSPLHF
TGTGCCAGCCAGGAAACAGGACGGCGTTATAATTCACCCCTCCACTTT
>TRBJ1-1|many|.|TRBV7-9
CASSPRGGNTEAFF
TGTGCCAGCAGCCCCAGGGGAGGGAACACTGAAGCTTTCTTT
>TRBJ1-5|many|.|TRBV20-1
CSASNRVNQPQHF
TGCAGTGCTAGTAACAGGGTGAACCAGCCCCAGCATTTT
>TRBJ1-1|many|.|TRBV18
CASSPGQLEAFF
TGTGCCAGCTCACCAGGGCAGCTTGAAGCTTTCTTT
>TRBJ2-3|.|.|TRBV4-3
CASSQEGVRPTDTQYF
TGCGCCAGCAGCCAAGAGGGGGTTCGACCCACAGATACGCAGTATTTT
>TRBJ2-1|few|TRBD2|TRBV7-2
CASSSPTSGSGEQFF
TGTGCCAGCAGCTCACCGACTAGCGGGAGTGGGGAGCAGTTCTTC
>TRBJ2-5|many|.|TRBV28
CASSPPAYQETQYF
TGTGCCAGCAGTCCCCCAGCCTACCAAGAGACCCAGTACTTC
>TRBJ2-7|few|.|TRBV25-1
CASSTASTYEQYF
TGTGCCAGCAGTACGGCCAGCACCTACGAGCAGTACTTC
>TRBJ2-3|many|.|TRBV28
CASGNRDMSTDTQYF
TGTGCCAGCGGCAACAGGGATATGAGCACAGATACGCAGTATTTT